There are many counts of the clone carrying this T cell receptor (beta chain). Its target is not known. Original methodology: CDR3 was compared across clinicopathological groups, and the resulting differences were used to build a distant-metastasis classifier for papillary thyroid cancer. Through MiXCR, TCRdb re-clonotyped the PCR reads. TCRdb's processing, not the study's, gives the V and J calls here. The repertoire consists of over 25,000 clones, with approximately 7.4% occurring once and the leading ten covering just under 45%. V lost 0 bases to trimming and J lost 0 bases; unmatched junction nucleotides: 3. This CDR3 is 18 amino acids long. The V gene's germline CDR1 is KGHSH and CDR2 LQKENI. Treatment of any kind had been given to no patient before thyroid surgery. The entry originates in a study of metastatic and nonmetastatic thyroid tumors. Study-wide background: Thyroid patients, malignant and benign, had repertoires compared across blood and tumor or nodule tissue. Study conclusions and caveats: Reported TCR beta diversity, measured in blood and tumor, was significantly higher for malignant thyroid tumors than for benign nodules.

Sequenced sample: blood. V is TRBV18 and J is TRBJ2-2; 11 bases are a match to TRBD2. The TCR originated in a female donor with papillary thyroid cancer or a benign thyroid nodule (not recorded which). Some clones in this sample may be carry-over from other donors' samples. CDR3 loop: CASSPPATSGANTGELFF. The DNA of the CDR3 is TGTGCCAGCTCACCACCTGCGACTAGCGGGGCGAACACCGGGGAGCTGTTTTTT.